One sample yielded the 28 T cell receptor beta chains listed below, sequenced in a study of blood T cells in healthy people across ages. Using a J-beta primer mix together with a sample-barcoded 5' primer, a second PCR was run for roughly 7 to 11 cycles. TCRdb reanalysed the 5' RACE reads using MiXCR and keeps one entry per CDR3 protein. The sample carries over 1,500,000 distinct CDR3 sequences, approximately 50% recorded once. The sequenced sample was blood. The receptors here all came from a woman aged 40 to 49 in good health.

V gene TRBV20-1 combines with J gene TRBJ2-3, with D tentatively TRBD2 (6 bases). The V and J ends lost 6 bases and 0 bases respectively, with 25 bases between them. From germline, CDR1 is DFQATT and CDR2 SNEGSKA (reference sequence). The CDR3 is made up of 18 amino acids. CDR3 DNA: TGCAGTGCAACCTCCGGGAGAGCCCTGGTGGCTAGCACAGATACGCAGTATTTT. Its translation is CSATSGRALVASTDTQYF.

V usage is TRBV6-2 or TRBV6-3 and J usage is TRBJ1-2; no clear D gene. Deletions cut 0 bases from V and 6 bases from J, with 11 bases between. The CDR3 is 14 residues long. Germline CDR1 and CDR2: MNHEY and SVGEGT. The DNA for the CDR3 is TGTGCCAGCAGTTACTCATATGGGGATAATGGCTACACCTTC. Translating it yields CASSYSYGDNGYTF.

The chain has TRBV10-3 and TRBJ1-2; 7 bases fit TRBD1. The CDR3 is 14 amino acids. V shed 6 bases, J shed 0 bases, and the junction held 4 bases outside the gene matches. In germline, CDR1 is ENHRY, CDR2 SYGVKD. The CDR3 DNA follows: TGTGCCATCAGCGACAGGGCCCCTAACTATGGCTACACCTTC. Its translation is CAISDRAPNYGYTF.

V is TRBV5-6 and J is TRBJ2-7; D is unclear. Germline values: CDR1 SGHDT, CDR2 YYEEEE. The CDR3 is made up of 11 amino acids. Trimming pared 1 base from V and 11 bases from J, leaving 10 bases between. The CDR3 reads CASSLQGFKYF. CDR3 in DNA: TGTGCCAGCAGCTTGCAAGGATTCAAGTACTTC.

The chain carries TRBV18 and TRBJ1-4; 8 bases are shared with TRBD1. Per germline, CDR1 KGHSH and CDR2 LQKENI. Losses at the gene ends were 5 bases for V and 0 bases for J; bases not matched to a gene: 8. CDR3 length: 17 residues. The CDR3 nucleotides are TGTGCCAGCTCATTCGACAGGGGCGAAGCAACTAATGAAAAACTGTTTTTT. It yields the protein CASSFDRGEATNEKLFF.

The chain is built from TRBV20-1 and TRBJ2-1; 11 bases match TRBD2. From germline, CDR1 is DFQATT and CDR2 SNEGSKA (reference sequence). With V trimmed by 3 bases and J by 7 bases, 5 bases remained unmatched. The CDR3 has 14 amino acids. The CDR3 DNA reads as TGCAGTGCTAGTCGGCTAGCGGGGGGAAATGAGCAGTTCTTC. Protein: CSASRLAGGNEQFF.

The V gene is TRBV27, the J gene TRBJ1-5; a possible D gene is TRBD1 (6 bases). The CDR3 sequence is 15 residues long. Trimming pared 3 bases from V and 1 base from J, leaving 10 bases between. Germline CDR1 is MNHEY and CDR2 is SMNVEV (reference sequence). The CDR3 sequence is CASSFSGTSNQPQHF. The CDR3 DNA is TGTGCCAGCAGTTTCTCAGGGACAAGCAATCAGCCCCAGCATTTT.

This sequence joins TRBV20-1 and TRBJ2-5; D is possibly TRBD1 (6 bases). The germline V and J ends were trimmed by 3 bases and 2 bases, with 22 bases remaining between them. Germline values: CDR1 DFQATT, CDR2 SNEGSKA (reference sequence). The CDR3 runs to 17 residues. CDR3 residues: CSASDGTPYMYQETQYF. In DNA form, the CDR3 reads TGCAGTGCTAGCGACGGGACACCCTACATGTATCAAGAGACCCAGTACTTC.

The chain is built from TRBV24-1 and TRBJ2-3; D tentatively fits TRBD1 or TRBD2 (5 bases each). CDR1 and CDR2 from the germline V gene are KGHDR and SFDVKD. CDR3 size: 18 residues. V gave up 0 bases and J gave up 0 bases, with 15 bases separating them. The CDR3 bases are TGTGCCACCAGTGATTTGGGATGGGGGACCCCTAGCACAGATACGCAGTATTTT. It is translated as CATSDLGWGTPSTDTQYF.

CDR3 residues: CASRSGQGFSEQYF. DNA of the CDR3: TGCGCCAGCAGATCTGGTCAGGGCTTCTCCGAGCAGTACTTC. The chain recombines TRBV10-2 with TRBJ2-5, with D possibly being TRBD1 (5 bases). The J call may not be correct, given that the DNA end is closer to TRBJ2-7. CDR3 length: 14 amino acids. Germline loops: CDR1 WSHSY, CDR2 SAAADI.

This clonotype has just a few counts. CDR3 sequence: CASSTWTSGNTQYF. The CDR3 DNA sequence: TGTGCCAGCAGCACCTGGACTAGCGGTAATACGCAGTATTTT. The rearrangement links TRBV7-2 to TRBJ2-3; 10 nucleotides line up with TRBD2. Trimming took 5 bases from V and 7 from J; bases not matched to a gene: 6. The germline CDR1 and CDR2 sequences are SGHTA and FQGNSA. This CDR3 spans 14 amino acids. The entire variable domain, with the rest obtained from reference TRBV7-2 and TRBJ2-3, is as follows: GAGVSQSPSNKVTEKGKDVELRCDPISGHTALYWYRQSLGQGLEFLIYFQGNSAPDKSGLPSDRFSAERTGGSVSTLTIQRTQQEDSAVYLCASSTWTSGNTQYFGPGTRLTVL.

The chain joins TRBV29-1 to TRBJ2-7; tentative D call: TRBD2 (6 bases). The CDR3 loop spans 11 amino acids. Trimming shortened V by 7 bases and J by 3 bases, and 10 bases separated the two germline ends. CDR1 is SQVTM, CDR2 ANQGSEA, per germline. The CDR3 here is CSGLEGYEQYF. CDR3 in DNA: TGCAGCGGACTGGAGGGCTACGAGCAGTACTTC.

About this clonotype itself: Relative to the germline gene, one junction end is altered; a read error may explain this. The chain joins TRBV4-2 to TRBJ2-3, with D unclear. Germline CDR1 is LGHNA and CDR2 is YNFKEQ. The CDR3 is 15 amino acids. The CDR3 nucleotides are TGTGCCAGCAGCCAAGAGGGCCTAGGAGCAGATACGCGGTATTTT. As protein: CASSQEGLGADTRYF.

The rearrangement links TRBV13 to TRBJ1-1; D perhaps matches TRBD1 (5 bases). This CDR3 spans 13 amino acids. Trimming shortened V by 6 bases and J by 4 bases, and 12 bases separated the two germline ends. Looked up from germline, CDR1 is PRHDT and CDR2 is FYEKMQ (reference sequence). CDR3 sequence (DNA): TGTGCCAGCAGTCCAGGGTGGTCCACTGAAGCTTTCTTT. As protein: CASSPGWSTEAFF.

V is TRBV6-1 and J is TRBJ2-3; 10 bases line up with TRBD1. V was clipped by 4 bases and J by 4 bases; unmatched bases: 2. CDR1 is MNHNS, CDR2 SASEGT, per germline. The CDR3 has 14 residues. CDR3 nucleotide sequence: TGTGCCAGCAGTGCCGGGACAGGGGCAGATACGCAGTATTTT. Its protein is CASSAGTGADTQYF.

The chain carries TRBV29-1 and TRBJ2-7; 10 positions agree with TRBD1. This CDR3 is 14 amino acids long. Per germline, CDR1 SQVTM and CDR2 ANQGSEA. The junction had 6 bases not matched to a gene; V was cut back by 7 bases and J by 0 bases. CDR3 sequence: CSARGTGDSYEQYF. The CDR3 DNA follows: TGCAGCGCTCGGGGGACAGGGGACTCCTACGAGCAGTACTTC.

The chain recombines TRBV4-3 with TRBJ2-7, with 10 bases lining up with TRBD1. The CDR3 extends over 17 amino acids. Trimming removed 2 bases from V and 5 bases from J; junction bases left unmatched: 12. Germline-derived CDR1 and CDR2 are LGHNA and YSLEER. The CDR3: CASSQLISTGGINEQYF. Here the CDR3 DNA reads TGCGCCAGCAGCCAACTAATTTCGACAGGGGGCATTAACGAGCAGTACTTC.

The CDR3 loop is CASVRDTLNYGYTF. The CDR3 region has the DNA TGTGCCAGCGTCCGGGACACCTTAAACTATGGCTACACCTTC. The genes are TRBV28 and TRBJ1-2, with a tentative D call TRBD1 (6 bases). The CDR3 has 14 residues. The V end lost 8 bases, the J end lost 2 bases, and 15 bases lay between the germline ends. CDR1 and CDR2 (germline): MDHEN, SYDVKM.

The DNA of the CDR3 is TGCAGTGCTAGACCACATGATCTGGTCGGCGGCTACACCTTC. Translated: CSARPHDLVGGYTF. The J gene is TRBJ1-2, the V gene TRBV20-1; D unclear. V dropped 2 bases and J dropped 8 bases, with 18 bases sitting between them. The CDR3 length is 14 residues. CDR1 and CDR2 (germline): DFQATT, SNEGSKA (reference sequence).

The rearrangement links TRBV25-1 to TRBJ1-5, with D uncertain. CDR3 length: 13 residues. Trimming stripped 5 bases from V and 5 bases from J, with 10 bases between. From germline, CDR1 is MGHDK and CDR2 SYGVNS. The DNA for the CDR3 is TGTGCCAGCAGTAGGGATGGGTATCAGCCCCAGCATTTT. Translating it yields CASSRDGYQPQHF.

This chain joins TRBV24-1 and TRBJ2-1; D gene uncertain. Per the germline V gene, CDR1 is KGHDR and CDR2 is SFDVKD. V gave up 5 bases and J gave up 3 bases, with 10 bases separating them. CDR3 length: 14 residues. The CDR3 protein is CATSATFGYNEQFF. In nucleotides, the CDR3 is TGTGCCACCAGTGCCACGTTTGGCTACAATGAGCAGTTCTTC.

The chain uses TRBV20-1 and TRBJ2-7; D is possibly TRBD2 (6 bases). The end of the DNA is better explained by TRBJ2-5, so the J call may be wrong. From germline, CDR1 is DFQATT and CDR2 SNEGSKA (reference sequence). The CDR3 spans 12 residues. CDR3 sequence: CSATQEGETQYF. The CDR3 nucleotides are TGCAGTGCCACGCAGGAGGGAGAGACCCAGTACTTC.

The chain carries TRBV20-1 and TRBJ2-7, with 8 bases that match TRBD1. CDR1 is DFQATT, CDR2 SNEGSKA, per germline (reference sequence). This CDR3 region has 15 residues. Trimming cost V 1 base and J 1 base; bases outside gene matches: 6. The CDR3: CSARVRTGISYEQYF. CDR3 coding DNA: TGCAGTGCTAGAGTTCGGACAGGGATATCCTACGAGCAGTACTTC.

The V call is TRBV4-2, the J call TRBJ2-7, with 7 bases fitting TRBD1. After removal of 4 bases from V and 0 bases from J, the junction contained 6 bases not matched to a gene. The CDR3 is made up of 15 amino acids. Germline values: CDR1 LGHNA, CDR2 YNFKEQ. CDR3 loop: CASSPTGDFSYEQYF. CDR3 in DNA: TGTGCCAGCAGCCCTACAGGGGATTTCTCCTACGAGCAGTACTTC.

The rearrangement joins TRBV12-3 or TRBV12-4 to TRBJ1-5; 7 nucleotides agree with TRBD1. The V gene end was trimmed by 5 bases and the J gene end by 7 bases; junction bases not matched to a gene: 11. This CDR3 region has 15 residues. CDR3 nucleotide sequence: TGTGCCAGCAGTGTGGGCGACAGGGAGAGGCAGCCCCAGCATTTT. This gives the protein CASSVGDRERQPQHF.

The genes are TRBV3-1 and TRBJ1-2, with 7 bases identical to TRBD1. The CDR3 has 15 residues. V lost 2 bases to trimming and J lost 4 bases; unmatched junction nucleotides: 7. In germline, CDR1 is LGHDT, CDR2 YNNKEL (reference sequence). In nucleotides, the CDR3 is TGTGCCAGCAGCCAATCTGACAGGGCGGTCTATGGCTACACCTTC. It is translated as CASSQSDRAVYGYTF.

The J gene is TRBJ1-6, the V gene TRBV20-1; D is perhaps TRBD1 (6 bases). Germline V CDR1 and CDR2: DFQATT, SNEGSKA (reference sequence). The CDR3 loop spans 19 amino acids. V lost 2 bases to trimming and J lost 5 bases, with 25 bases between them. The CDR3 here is CSARWDTGRANTNNSPLHF. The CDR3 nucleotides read TGCAGTGCTAGATGGGACACGGGCCGCGCAAATACAAATAATTCACCCCTCCACTTT.

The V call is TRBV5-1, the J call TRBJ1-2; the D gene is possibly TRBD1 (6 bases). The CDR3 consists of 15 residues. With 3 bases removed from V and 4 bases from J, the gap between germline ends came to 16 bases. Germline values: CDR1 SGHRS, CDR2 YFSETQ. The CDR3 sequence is CASSSGTLWGYGYTF. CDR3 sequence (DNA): TGCGCCAGCAGCTCCGGGACACTCTGGGGCTATGGCTACACCTTC.